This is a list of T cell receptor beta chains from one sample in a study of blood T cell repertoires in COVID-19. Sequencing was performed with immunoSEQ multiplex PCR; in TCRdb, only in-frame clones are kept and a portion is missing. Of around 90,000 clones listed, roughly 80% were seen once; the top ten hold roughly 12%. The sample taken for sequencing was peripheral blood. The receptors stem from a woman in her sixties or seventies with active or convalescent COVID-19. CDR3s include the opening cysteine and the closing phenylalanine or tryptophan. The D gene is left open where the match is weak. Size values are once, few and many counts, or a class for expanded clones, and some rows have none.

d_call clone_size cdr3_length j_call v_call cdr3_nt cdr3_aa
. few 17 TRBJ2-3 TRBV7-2 TGTGCCAGCAGCTTCCTCCCCTTGGGGGGGCGCGAAGATACGCAGTATTTT CASSFLPLGGREDTQYF
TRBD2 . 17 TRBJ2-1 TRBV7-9 TGTGCCAGCAGCTTAGCGCCAGCGGGGGGGCCTGTCAATGAGCAGTTCTTC CASSLAPAGGPVNEQFF
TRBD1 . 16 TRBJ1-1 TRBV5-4 TGTGCCAGCAGCGCCCCCCCCCAGGGGGCATCGACTGAAGCTTTCTTT CASSAPPQGASTEAFF
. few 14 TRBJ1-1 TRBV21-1 TGTGCCAGCAGCATGTACTTTTTTCTGACTGAAGCTTTCTTT CASSMYFFLTEAFF
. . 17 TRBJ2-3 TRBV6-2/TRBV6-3 TGTGCCAGCAGTCGTACAGGGCCCGGTCGGGGCACAGATACGCAGTATTTT CASSRTGPGRGTDTQYF
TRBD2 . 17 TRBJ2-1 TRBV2 TGTGCCAGCAGTGGGTCGGGGGGGCCCCGCAGGTACAATGAGCAGTTCTTC CASSGSGGPRRYNEQFF
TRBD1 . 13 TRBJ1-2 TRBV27 TGTGCCAGCAGCGCACGACAGGGGGGAGGCTACACCTTC CASSARQGGGYTF
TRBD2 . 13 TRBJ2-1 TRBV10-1 TGCGCCAGCAGCTCCTCTAGCGGCAATGAGCAGTTCTTC CASSSSSGNEQFF
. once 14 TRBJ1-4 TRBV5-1 TGCGCCAGCAGCTTGGACTTCCTTAATGAAAAACTGTTTTTT CASSLDFLNEKLFF
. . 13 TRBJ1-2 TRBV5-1 TGCGCCAGCAGCTTGGACAGGGCCTATGGCTACACCTTC CASSLDRAYGYTF
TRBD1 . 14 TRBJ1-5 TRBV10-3 TGTGCCATCAGGGGGACAGGGGGCAATCAGCCCCAGCATTTT CAIRGTGGNQPQHF
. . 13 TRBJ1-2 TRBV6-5 TGTGCCAGCAGTTACGACAGTTTCTATGGCTACACCTTC CASSYDSFYGYTF
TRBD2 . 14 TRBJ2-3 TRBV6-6 TGTGCCAGCAATTTAGCGGGGGGCACAGATACGCAGTATTTT CASNLAGGTDTQYF
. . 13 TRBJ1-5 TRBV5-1 TGCGCCAGCAGCCCTGGGCCGGGGCAGCCCCAGCATTTT CASSPGPGQPQHF
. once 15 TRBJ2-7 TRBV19 TGTGCCAGTTCCCTCGGACGGACAAACTCCTACGAGCAGTACTTC CASSLGRTNSYEQYF
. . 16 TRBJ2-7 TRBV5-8 TGTGCCAGTAGCCGGGTGTTAGGATCGAGCTCCTACGAGCAGTACTTC CASSRVLGSSSYEQYF
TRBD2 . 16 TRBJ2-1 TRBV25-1 TGTGCCAGCAGTGAATCTAGCGGGGGGGGCTACAATGAGCAGTTCTTC CASSESSGGGYNEQFF
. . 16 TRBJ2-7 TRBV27 TGTGCCAGCAGTTTATCGTCCCAAGGGGGTTCCTACGAGCAGTACTTC CASSLSSQGGSYEQYF
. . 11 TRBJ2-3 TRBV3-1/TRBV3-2 TGTGCCAGCAGTCTAACAGATACGCAGTATTTT CASSLTDTQYF
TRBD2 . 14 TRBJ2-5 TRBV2 TGTGCCAGCAGGTTGAGCGGGGGCGGAGAGACCCAGTACTTC CASRLSGGGETQYF
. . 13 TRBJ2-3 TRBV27 TGTGCCAGCAGTTGGGGGGGGCCAGATACGCAGTATTTT CASSWGGPDTQYF
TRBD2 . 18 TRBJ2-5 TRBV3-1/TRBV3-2 TGTGCCAGCAGCCAAGACGCGATGGGGGGGACTATAAAGCGGGCCCAGTACTTC CASSQDAMGGTIKRAQYF
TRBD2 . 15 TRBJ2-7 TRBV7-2 TGTGCCAGCAGCTTAGTTGGGACTACCACCTACGAGCAGTACTTC CASSLVGTTTYEQYF
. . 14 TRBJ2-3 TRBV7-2 TGTGCCAGCAGCTTAGCGGCTAGCACAGATACGCAGTATTTT CASSLAASTDTQYF
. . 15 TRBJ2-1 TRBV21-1 TGTGCCAGCAGCAGACAGGGGGCCGGGGACAATGAGCAGTTCTTC CASSRQGAGDNEQFF
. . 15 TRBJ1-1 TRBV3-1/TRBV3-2 TGTGCCAGCAGCCAAGAGCCGGCGACAGGCACCGAAGCTTTCTTT CASSQEPATGTEAFF
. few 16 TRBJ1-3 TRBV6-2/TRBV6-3 TGTGCCAGCAGTTACTCTTCCGTTTCGAGAGGAGACACCATATATTTT CASSYSSVSRGDTIYF
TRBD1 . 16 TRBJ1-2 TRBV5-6 TGTGCCAGCAGCCGCACACAGGGGGCCCTTAACTATGGCTACACCTTC CASSRTQGALNYGYTF
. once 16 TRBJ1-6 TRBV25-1 TGTGCCAGCAGTGACCACAGGTTCTCCTATAATTCACCCCTCCACTTT CASSDHRFSYNSPLHF
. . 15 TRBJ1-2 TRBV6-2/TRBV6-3 TGTGCCAGCAGTTACTCGCGTAACGTCCACTATGGCTACACCTTC CASSYSRNVHYGYTF
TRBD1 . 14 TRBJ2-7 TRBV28 TGTGCCAGCAGAGGACAGGGAAAGGTCCACGAGCAGTACTTC CASRGQGKVHEQYF
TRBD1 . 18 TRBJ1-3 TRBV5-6 TGTGCCAGCAGCCAACTCGGGACAGGAGGTCCTTTTGGAAACACCATATATTTT CASSQLGTGGPFGNTIYF
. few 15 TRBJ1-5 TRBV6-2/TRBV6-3 TGTGCCAGCAGTCCCGGGGGGGCAGGGGTACAGCCCCAGCATTTT CASSPGGAGVQPQHF